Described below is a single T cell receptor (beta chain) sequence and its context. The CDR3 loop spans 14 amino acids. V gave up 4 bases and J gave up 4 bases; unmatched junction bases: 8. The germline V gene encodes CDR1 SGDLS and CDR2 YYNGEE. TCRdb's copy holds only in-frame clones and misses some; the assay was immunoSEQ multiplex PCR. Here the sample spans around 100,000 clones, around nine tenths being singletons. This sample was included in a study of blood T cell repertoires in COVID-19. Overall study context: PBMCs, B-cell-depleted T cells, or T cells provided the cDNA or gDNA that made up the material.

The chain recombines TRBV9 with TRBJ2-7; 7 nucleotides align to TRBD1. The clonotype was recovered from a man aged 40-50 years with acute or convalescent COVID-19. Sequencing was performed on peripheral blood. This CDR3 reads CASSPRDSMYEQYF. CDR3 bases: TGTGCCAGCAGCCCCCGGGACAGTATGTACGAGCAGTACTTC.